The 25 T cell receptor beta chains reported below all come from one sample, sequenced in a study of CD8 T cells in Susac syndrome. RNA amounts of about 0.45 to 1 ug underwent reverse transcription with random hexamers. A single record per CDR3 protein comes from TCRdb applying MiXCR to the immunoSEQ multiplex PCR reads. This sample has tens of thousands of distinct CDR3 sequences; 94% occur once, and the top ten carry about 0.6%. The sample consisted of CD8+ T cells from PBMCs. These receptors came from a human donor with multiple sclerosis.

The V and J genes are TRBV28 and TRBJ2-2; no clear D. Germline assignment: CDR1 MDHEN and CDR2 SYDVKM. This CDR3 comprises 14 residues. V lost 4 bases and J 7 bases, leaving 13 bases between the germline ends. The CDR3 reads CASSSPPLGGELFF. For the CDR3, the DNA is TGTGCCAGCAGTTCCCCCCCCTTGGGCGGGGAGCTGTTTTTT.

The rearrangement links TRBV9 to TRBJ1-3; D unresolved. This CDR3 has 16 residues. Germline CDR1 SGDLS, CDR2 YYNGEE. V was shortened by 0 bases and J by 2 bases, with 12 bases between the two germline ends. DNA for the CDR3: TGTGCCAGCAGCGTAGATCCGCCAGGTACTGGAAACACCATATATTTT. Translating gives CASSVDPPGTGNTIYF.

The chain combines TRBV29-1 with TRBJ1-2, with D perhaps TRBD1 (6 bases). This CDR3 has 17 residues. The V end was cut by 4 bases, the J end by 5 bases, with 26 bases between. Germline V lookup: CDR1 SQVTM, CDR2 ANQGSEA. This chain's CDR3 is CSVAPFMGGQAVYGYTF. CDR3 bases: TGCAGCGTTGCCCCCTTTATGGGGGGCCAAGCGGTTTATGGCTACACCTTC.

The chain employs TRBV6-5 and TRBJ2-1; 9 nucleotides line up with TRBD2. Trimming cost V 2 bases and J 4 bases; bases outside gene matches: 3. Germline assignment: CDR1 MNHEY and CDR2 SVGAGI. This CDR3 is 15 amino acids long. The CDR3 loop reads CASSYGSGGYNEQFF. DNA for the CDR3: TGTGCCAGCAGTTACGGAAGCGGGGGGTACAATGAGCAGTTCTTC.

V is TRBV20-1 and J is TRBJ1-1; no definite D call. Germline CDR1 reads DFQATT; CDR2 reads SNEGSKA (reference sequence). This CDR3 is 14 amino acids long. The V end was cut by 4 bases, the J end by 7 bases, with 19 bases between. CDR3 sequence: CSAKKTRFGSEAFF. The CDR3 nucleotides read TGCAGTGCTAAGAAGACACGGTTTGGCAGTGAAGCTTTCTTT.

This clonotype was counted once. CDR3 residues: CASSQLGRHNEQFF. Here the CDR3 DNA reads TGCGCCAGCAGCCAGCTAGGACGCCACAATGAGCAGTTCTTC. The V call is TRBV4-1, the J call TRBJ2-1; D is unresolved. This CDR3 contains 14 residues. Germline CDR1 and CDR2: MGHRA and YSYEKL. Trimming shortened V by 3 bases and J by 5 bases, and 11 bases separated the two germline ends.

DNA for the CDR3: TGTGCCACCAGTGACACGTCCTACACTGAAGCTTTCTTT. Its translation is CATSDTSYTEAFF. This chain connects TRBV24-1 to TRBJ1-1; D not certain. The germline CDR1 and CDR2 sequences are KGHDR and SFDVKD. The CDR3 contains 13 residues. V was trimmed by 4 bases and J by 3 bases, leaving 8 bases between them.

This clonotype was seen once. The rearrangement uses TRBV7-3 and TRBJ2-3; the D gene is possibly TRBD2 (6 bases). V lost 4 bases to trimming and J lost 8 bases, with 10 bases between them. Germline loops: CDR1 SGHTA, CDR2 FQGTGA. There are 12 residues in the CDR3. The CDR3 is CASSSSEGTQYF. The CDR3 bases are TGTGCCAGCAGCTCATCGGAGGGTACGCAGTATTTT.

This chain connects TRBV20-1 to TRBJ1-2; TRBD1 agrees at 7 bases. The CDR3 extends over 13 amino acids. Germline V lookup: CDR1 DFQATT, CDR2 SNEGSKA (reference sequence). With 5 bases clipped from V and 4 bases from J, the junction kept 7 bases outside the gene matches. The CDR3 spells CSAGDRRFYGYTF. The CDR3 nucleotides read TGCAGTGCTGGGGACAGACGATTCTATGGCTACACCTTC.

The chain has TRBV29-1 and TRBJ2-7; a possible D gene is TRBD1 (6 bases). The CDR3 covers 11 residues. V lost 6 bases, J lost 5 bases, and 11 bases lay in between. Germline CDR1 and CDR2: SQVTM and ANQGSEA. The CDR3 DNA is TGCAGCGTCGATACAGGGAACGAGCAGTACTTC. Translating it yields CSVDTGNEQYF.

The chain has TRBV15 and TRBJ2-5; 9 bases match TRBD2. The CDR3 is made up of 15 amino acids. The germline V gene encodes CDR1 LNHNV and CDR2 YYDKDF (reference sequence). Losses at the gene ends were 3 bases for V and 3 bases for J; bases not matched to a gene: 5. CDR3 DNA sequence: TGTGCCACCAGCAGTAGCGGGGGCCTTGAAGAGACCCAGTACTTC. Protein sequence: CATSSSGGLEETQYF.

The V and J genes are TRBV28 and TRBJ2-7; D perhaps matches TRBD2 (6 bases). The CDR3 extends over 18 amino acids. Trimming took 2 bases from V and 4 from J, leaving 24 bases between them. The germline V gene has CDR1 MDHEN and CDR2 SYDVKM. For the CDR3, the DNA is TGTGCCAGCAGTTTAGAACGCCCGTCGGGGACTTTTGGGTACGAGCAGTACTTC. It translates to CASSLERPSGTFGYEQYF. Complete variable domain (other parts from reference TRBV28 and TRBJ2-7): DVKVTQSSRYLVKRTGEKVFLECVQDMDHENMFWYRQDPGLGLRLIYFSYDVKMKEKGDIPEGYSVSREKKERFSLILESASTNQTSMYLCASSLERPSGTFGYEQYFGPGTRLTVT.

The table lists this clonotype with a count of one. The genes are TRBV7-2 and TRBJ2-4; 7 nucleotides match TRBD1. V trimming: 1 base; J trimming: 1 base; junction bases outside the gene matches: 10. Germline V gives CDR1 SGHTA, CDR2 FQGNSA. This CDR3 has 18 amino acids. The CDR3 DNA follows: TGTGCCAGCAGCTTAGTCCGCTTGACAGGGCCGGCCAAAAACATTCAGTACTTC. Its translation: CASSLVRLTGPAKNIQYF.

This chain connects TRBV27 to TRBJ2-1; a weak D match, TRBD1 (5 bases). Germline-derived CDR1 and CDR2 are MNHEY and SMNVEV (reference sequence). The CDR3 totals 13 residues. Trimming cost V 4 bases and J 7 bases, with 11 bases left between them. In DNA form, the CDR3 reads TGTGCCAGCAGTTCGTACCCAGGGAATGAGCAGTTCTTC. Its protein product is CASSSYPGNEQFF.

The chain combines TRBV19 with TRBJ2-1; 9 nucleotides match TRBD1. This CDR3 has 14 amino acids. CDR1 is LNHDA, CDR2 SQIVND, per germline (reference sequence). With V trimmed by 4 bases and J by 5 bases, 3 bases remained unmatched. For the CDR3, the DNA is TGTGCCAGTAGTACTTGGACAGGGGACAATGAGCAGTTCTTC. Amino acid sequence: CASSTWTGDNEQFF.

The chain links TRBV12-3 or TRBV12-4 to TRBJ2-3; D call uncertain. Trimming removed 6 bases from V and 2 bases from J, with 18 bases in between. The CDR3 loop spans 16 amino acids. As DNA, the CDR3 is TGTGCCAGCAGCCTACAACCGACGGGCTCCACAGATACGCAGTATTTT. Its protein product is CASSLQPTGSTDTQYF.

The rearrangement links TRBV12-3 or TRBV12-4 to TRBJ2-5; tentative D call: TRBD2 (7 bases). The V end was cut by 3 bases, the J end by 0 bases, with 11 bases between. This CDR3 region has 15 residues. The chain's CDR3 is CASSLGGTHQETQYF. The CDR3, as DNA: TGTGCCAGCAGTTTGGGAGGGACACACCAAGAGACCCAGTACTTC.

The gene calls are TRBV20-1 and TRBJ1-5, with D unresolved. This CDR3 has 12 amino acids. The V end was cut by 0 bases, the J end by 4 bases, with 4 bases between. Per the germline V gene, CDR1 is DFQATT and CDR2 is SNEGSKA (reference sequence). DNA of the CDR3: TGCAGTGCTAGAGATTTGAATCAGCCCCAGCATTTT. This gives the protein CSARDLNQPQHF.

This chain links TRBV7-9 with TRBJ1-3; D is possibly TRBD1 (5 bases). Trimming pared 5 bases from V and 1 base from J, leaving 9 bases between. CDR1 is SEHNR and CDR2 is FQNEAQ in the germline V gene (reference sequence). The CDR3 contains 14 residues. CDR3 nucleotide sequence: TGTGCCAGCAGCGCCGGGACGTCTGGAAACACCATATATTTT. Its protein product is CASSAGTSGNTIYF.

This clonotype was recorded a few times. This chain joins TRBV4-3 and TRBJ1-5, with 8 nucleotides matching TRBD1. The CDR3 is 15 amino acids. The V and J ends lost 3 bases and 0 bases, in that order; junction bases with no gene match: 1. Germline V gene data show CDR1 as LGHNA and CDR2 as YSLEER. CDR3 residues: CASSQDRDSNQPQHF. The CDR3 coding sequence is TGCGCCAGCAGCCAGGACAGGGATAGCAATCAGCCCCAGCATTTT.

This chain connects TRBV7-8 to TRBJ2-7; D is unresolved. CDR3 length equals 13 residues. The germline V gene encodes CDR1 SGHVS and CDR2 FQNEAQ. V shed 5 bases and J shed 3 bases, with 11 bases lying between them. Written as DNA, the CDR3 is TGTGCCAGCAGCACCGGACGGTACTACGAGCAGTACTTC. Encoded protein: CASSTGRYYEQYF.

The V gene is TRBV9, the J gene TRBJ2-1, with 9 positions matching TRBD1. Germline V gives CDR1 SGDLS, CDR2 YYNGEE. Trimming at V came to 2 bases and at J to 6 bases, leaving 12 bases not matched to a gene. The CDR3 consists of 17 residues. CDR3 sequence: CASSVTFVGQGSNEQFF. As DNA, the CDR3 is TGTGCCAGCAGCGTTACGTTTGTGGGACAGGGCAGCAATGAGCAGTTCTTC.

The rearrangement joins TRBV20-1 to TRBJ2-1, with TRBD2 matching 11 bases. Looked up from germline, CDR1 is DFQATT and CDR2 is SNEGSKA (reference sequence). V lost 0 bases to trimming and J lost 7 bases; unmatched junction nucleotides: 8. The CDR3 covers 16 residues. DNA for the CDR3: TGCAGTGCTAGAGATATAGAACTAGCGGGAGTTAATGAGCAGTTCTTC. It codes for CSARDIELAGVNEQFF.

The chain is built from TRBV12-3 or TRBV12-4 and TRBJ2-1, with a possible D match to TRBD2 (5 bases). Deletions cut 6 bases from V and 12 bases from J, with 12 bases between. The length of the CDR3 is 11 residues. The DNA of the CDR3 is TGTGCCAGCAGCCAAGATCGGGGGCAGTTCTTC. This codes for CASSQDRGQFF.

CDR3: CSARRQGNEQFF. As DNA, the CDR3 is TGCAGTGCTAGAAGACAGGGCAATGAGCAGTTCTTC. The genes are TRBV20-1 and TRBJ2-1; 7 bases are shared with TRBD1. The CDR3 extends over 12 amino acids. CDR1 DFQATT and CDR2 SNEGSKA come from the germline V gene (reference sequence). Trimming cost V 2 bases and J 6 bases; bases outside gene matches: 1.